The clone carrying this TCR beta chain was observed many times. The antigen is undetermined. Using its own MiXCR run on the reads, TCRdb lists one record per CDR3 protein. The sample has around 710,000 distinct CDR3 sequences; about 27% are singletons. Trimming removed 5 bases from V and 2 bases from J; junction bases left unmatched: 4. The CDR3 is made up of 14 amino acids. CDR1 is MNHNS, CDR2 SASEGT, per germline. The sample originates from a study of T cell repertoires in cytomegalovirus infection. Study in general: HLA-B-restricted CMV epitopes that are well studied, plus recently identified HLA-C-restricted ones, were used by the study. TCR beta signatures that were public indicated CMV infection and matching HLA type. Findings of the study overall: Cumulative public TCR beta family frequency identified carriers of CMV plus the relevant HLA. Ex vivo responses were dominated by HLA-C-restricted CMV-specific TCR beta clonotypes.

The receptor comes from a human donor in good health (CMV status not recorded). Some clones in this sample may be carry-over from other donors' samples. The input for sequencing was cultured CD8+ T cells from PBMCs, taken from culture after CMV antigen stimulation. The J gene is TRBJ1-1, the V gene TRBV6-1; 8 bases fit TRBD1. The CDR3 reads CASSSGQGNTEAFF. The CDR3 bases are TGTGCCAGCAGTTCCGGACAGGGAAACACTGAAGCTTTCTTT.